This T cell receptor (beta chain) was sequenced for a study of healthy donors' naive CD4 and CD8 T cells. Study-level findings and limits: A reported CD4+/CD8+ bias affected most V and J genes in naive cells.

A remark on this clonotype: The antigen is undetermined.

Trimming removed 0 bases from V and 6 bases from J, with 9 bases in between. The germline V gene encodes CDR1 MNHEY and CDR2 SMNVEV (reference sequence). The CDR3 extends over 13 amino acids. A linear amplification protocol produced the TCR libraries from roughly 550 ng of total RNA. TCRdb re-derived calls from the reads in MiXCR, one entry per CDR3 protein. Altogether roughly 200,000 distinct CDR3 sequences are present, 65% to 75% being singletons, with the ten largest covering less than 2.5%. Sequenced sample: naive CD4+ and CD8+ T cells sorted from blood, pooled from several donors. This sequence joins TRBV27 and TRBJ2-7, with a tentative D call TRBD2 (5 bases). This clonotype was sampled from a pool of human donors in good health; the sample pools cells from several healthy donors. The CDR3 spells CASSLSRTGEQYF. CDR3 DNA: TGTGCCAGCAGTTTATCCCGGACTGGCGAGCAGTACTTC.